This TCR beta chain stems from a study of T cell changes during pregnancy in multiple sclerosis. CDR1 is SNHLY and CDR2 is FYNNEI in the germline V gene. Trimming left V 6 bases short and J 3 bases short, with 17 bases between. The CDR3 is 15 amino acids. Sequenced by immunoSEQ multiplex PCR; TCRdb stores in-frame clones only, minus some. This sample yields some 40,000 clones, of which roughly 84% are seen a single time; under 4.5% belongs to the top ten. The rearrangement joins TRBV2 to TRBJ1-1; no clear D gene. The sequence came from a female donor with multiple sclerosis, enrolled in a pregnancy study. Sequenced here: CD8+ T cells from peripheral blood mononuclear cells, sampled in the first trimester of pregnancy. The CDR3, as DNA: TGTGCCAGCAGGGAGACTCTTCGGCCTGACACTGAAGCTTTCTTT. Translating gives CASRETLRPDTEAFF.